The clone carrying this T cell receptor (beta chain) was seen a single time. Its antigen is unidentified. V lost 1 base and J lost 6, with 19 bases in between. The CDR3 has 16 residues. Germline V gives CDR1 KGHSH, CDR2 LQKENI. This sample was included in a study of cytomegalovirus exposure and HLA in healthy donors. General study points: Across donors, presence/absence analyses took sequencing depth to be roughly uniform. From TCR beta sequences, most subjects' HLA-A and HLA-B alleles were reportedly predicted accurately. Researchers counted 180 or so TCR beta chains as cytomegalovirus-associated. Analyzed later, association rates of TCRs varied across HLA loci, with DRB1 most and HLA-C fewest.

Use of 60 Vbeta and 13 Jbeta primers characterized the PCR. Sequencing was performed with immunoSEQ multiplex PCR; in TCRdb, only in-frame clones are kept and a portion is missing. The repertoire holds some 170,000 clones, with about two thirds as singletons. The sequence came from a woman in her 30s in good health and CMV-seronegative. V usage is TRBV18 and J usage is TRBJ2-7; possibly TRBD2 for D (5 bases). Specimen: PBMCs. CDR3 coding DNA: TGTGCCAGCTCACCACGACCGGCGGGCAATTTCTTCGAGCAGTACTTC. This sequence encodes CASSPRPAGNFFEQYF.